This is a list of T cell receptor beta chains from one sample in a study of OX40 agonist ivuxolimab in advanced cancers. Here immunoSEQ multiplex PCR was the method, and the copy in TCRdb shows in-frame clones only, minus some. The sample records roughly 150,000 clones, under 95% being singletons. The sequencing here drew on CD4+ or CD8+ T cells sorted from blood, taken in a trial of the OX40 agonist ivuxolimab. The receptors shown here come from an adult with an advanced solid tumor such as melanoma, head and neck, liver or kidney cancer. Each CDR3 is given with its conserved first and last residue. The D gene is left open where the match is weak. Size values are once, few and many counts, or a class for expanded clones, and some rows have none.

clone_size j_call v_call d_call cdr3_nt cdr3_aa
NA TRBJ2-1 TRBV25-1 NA TGTGCCAGCAGTGAAAGTAGCGGCAATGAGCAGTTCTTC CASSESSGNEQFF
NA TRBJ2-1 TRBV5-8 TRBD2 TGTGCCAGCAGCTATCAGACTAGCGGGACCTACAATGAGCAGTTCTTC CASSYQTSGTYNEQFF
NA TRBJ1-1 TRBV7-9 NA TGTGCCAGCAGCCTAGCTGAAGTAACTGAAGCTTTCTTT CASSLAEVTEAFF
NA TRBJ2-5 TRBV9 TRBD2 TGTGCCAGCAGCGTCGGGACTAGCGGGGCGGAGACCCAGTACTTC CASSVGTSGAETQYF
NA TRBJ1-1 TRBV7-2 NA TGTGCCAGCAGCTTTACTACGGGAATTAACACTGAAGCTTTCTTT CASSFTTGINTEAFF
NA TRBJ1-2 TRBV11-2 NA TGTGCCAGCAGCTCCGTTCGAAGGAGGTATGGCTACACCTTC CASSSVRRRYGYTF
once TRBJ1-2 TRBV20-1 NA TGCAGTGGAGCCTTTAACTATGGCTACACCTTC CSGAFNYGYTF
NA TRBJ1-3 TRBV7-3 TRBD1 TGTGCCAGCAGCTCCTCGGGACAGGGGTGGAACACCATATATTTT CASSSSGQGWNTIYF
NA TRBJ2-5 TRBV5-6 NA TGTGCCAGCAGCAAAACGGCAGGTGTCGGAGAGACCCAGTACTTC CASSKTAGVGETQYF
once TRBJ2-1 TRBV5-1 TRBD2 TGCGCCAGCAGGGCGAGCGGGGGGGCCGGGTCCTACAATGAGCAGTTCTTC CASRASGGAGSYNEQFF
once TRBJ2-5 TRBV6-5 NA TGTGCCAGCAGTTACTACCCCGCCAGACAAGAGACCCAGTACTTC CASSYYPARQETQYF
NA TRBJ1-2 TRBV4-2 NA TGTGCCAGCACCCGCCCGGGGACCGGGATTTATGGCTACACCTTC CASTRPGTGIYGYTF
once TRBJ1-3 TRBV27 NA TGTGCCAGCGGGCAGGGGTATGGAAACACCATATATTTT CASGQGYGNTIYF
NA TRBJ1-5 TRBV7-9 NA TGTGCCAGCAGCTTACAGCCTAATCAGCCCCAGCATTTT CASSLQPNQPQHF
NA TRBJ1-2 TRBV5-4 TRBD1 TGTGCCAGCAGCAGACAGGGAGTCCCTAACTATGGCTACACCTTC CASSRQGVPNYGYTF
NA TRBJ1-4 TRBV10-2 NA TGCGCCAGCAGTGGATCCGCGAGGGGCGCCGGTCGGGGTGAAAAACTGTTTTTT CASSGSARGAGRGEKLFF
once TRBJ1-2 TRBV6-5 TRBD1 TGTGCCAGCAGTTACCTCCGGACAGGGACTAACTATGGCTACACCTTC CASSYLRTGTNYGYTF
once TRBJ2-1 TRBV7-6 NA TGTGCCAGCAGCTTAGTAGCGGATAGGTCCCCCAATGAGCAGTTCTTC CASSLVADRSPNEQFF
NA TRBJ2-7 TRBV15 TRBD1 TGTGCCACCAGCAGCGCGGGTCGACAGGGCACCTACGAGCAGTACTTC CATSSAGRQGTYEQYF
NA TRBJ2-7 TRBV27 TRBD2 TGTGCCAGCAGCTTCCTCCACGAGTTTAGCGGGATCTACGAGCAGTACTTC CASSFLHEFSGIYEQYF
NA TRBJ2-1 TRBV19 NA TGTGCCAGTAGTATCGCAGGGTTATACGATGAGCAGTTCTTC CASSIAGLYDEQFF
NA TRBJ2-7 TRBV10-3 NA TGTGCCATCAGCCCGGGGCCAGACGAGCAGTACTTC CAISPGPDEQYF
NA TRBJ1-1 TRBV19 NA TGTGCCAGTAGTATAGGGCCAGGCCCAGGAGATGAAGCTTTCTTT CASSIGPGPGDEAFF
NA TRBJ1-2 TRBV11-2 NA TGTGCCAGCAGCCTCGAACCCAGTAGTATCTATGGCTACACCTTC CASSLEPSSIYGYTF
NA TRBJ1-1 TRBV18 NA TGTGCCAGCTCACCCACAGCGAACACTGAAGCTTTCTTT CASSPTANTEAFF
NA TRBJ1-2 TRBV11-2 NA TGTGCCAGCAGCTTAGATCCGGGGCCCTTATGGGGCTACACCTTC CASSLDPGPLWGYTF
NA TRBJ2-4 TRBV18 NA TGTGCCAGCTCACCCGGGACGGCCTTTTACATTCAGTACTTC CASSPGTAFYIQYF
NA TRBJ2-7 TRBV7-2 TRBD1 TGTGCCAGCAGCTTAGGGGACAGCCTCAACGAGCAGTACTTC CASSLGDSLNEQYF
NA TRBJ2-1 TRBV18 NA TGTGCCAGCTCACTCCGGCAGGGGTTAGGTGAGCAGTTCTTC CASSLRQGLGEQFF
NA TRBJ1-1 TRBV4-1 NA TGCGCCGTGCAGGGGATGGGCACTGAAGCTTTCTTT CAVQGMGTEAFF
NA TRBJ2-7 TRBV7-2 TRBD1 TGTGCCAGCAGCGAACGACAGGGGGGTTACGAGCAGTACTTC CASSERQGGYEQYF
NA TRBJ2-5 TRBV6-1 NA TGTGCCAGCCGGCTCGGCCAAGAGACCCAGTACTTC CASRLGQETQYF
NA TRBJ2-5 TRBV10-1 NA TGCGCCAGCAGTCCCGTCCGGGACACCTCACAAGAGACCCAGTACTTC CASSPVRDTSQETQYF
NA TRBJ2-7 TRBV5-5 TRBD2 TGTGCCAGCAGCTTGGGACTAGCGGGAGGGTCGAACGGGGAGCAGTACTTC CASSLGLAGGSNGEQYF
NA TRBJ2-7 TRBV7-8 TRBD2 TGTGCCAGCCGCGGGGGGGGCTTCTCCTACGAGCAGTACTTC CASRGGGFSYEQYF
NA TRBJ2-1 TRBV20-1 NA TGCAGTGCAGACACTAGAGTCGAGCAGTTCTTC CSADTRVEQFF
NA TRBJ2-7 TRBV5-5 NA TGTGCCAGCAGCCCGGACGGGTTTTACGAGCAGTACTTC CASSPDGFYEQYF
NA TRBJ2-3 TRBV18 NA TGTGCCAGCTCACCCCTAGACACAGATACGCAGTATTTT CASSPLDTDTQYF
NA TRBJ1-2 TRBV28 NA TGTGCCAGCAGTTTGACCGAGTACTATGGCTACACCTTC CASSLTEYYGYTF
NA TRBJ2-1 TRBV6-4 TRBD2 TGTGCCGCAGGCCCGAGACTAGCGGAAGGAGGCGAGAACAATGAGCAGTTCTTC CAAGPRLAEGGENNEQFF
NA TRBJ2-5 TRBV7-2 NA TGTGCCAGCAGCCCCCGTCGGGGCGGGGAGACCCAGTACTTC CASSPRRGGETQYF
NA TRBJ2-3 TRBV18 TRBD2 TGTGCCAGCTCAGCCTTAGCGGGAGGTTCCACAGATACGCAGTATTTT CASSALAGGSTDTQYF
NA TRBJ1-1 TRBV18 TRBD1 TGTGCCAGCTCACGAGGACAGGGTTACACTGAAGCTTTCTTT CASSRGQGYTEAFF
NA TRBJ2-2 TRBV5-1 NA TGCGCCAGCAGCTTGGCTCTGACTGGGGAGCTGTTTTTT CASSLALTGELFF
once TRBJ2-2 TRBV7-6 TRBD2 TGTGCCAGCAGCTTAAGACTAGCGGGAGGGTCGAACACCGGGGAGCTGTTTTTT CASSLRLAGGSNTGELFF
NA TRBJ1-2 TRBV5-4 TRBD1 TGTGCCAGCAGCACCCTCGACAGGGGCGGCTACACCTTC CASSTLDRGGYTF
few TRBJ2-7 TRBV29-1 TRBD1 TGCAGCGTCGGGACAGACAGAGAGCAGTACTTC CSVGTDREQYF
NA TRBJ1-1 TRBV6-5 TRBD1 TGTGCCAGCAGTTACTCAAGGGGGCTTAGGAGCACTGAAGCTTTCTTT CASSYSRGLRSTEAFF
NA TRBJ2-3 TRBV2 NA TGTGCCAGCAGTGAGTTCCCCCAGGACAGAATCACAGATACGCAGTATTTT CASSEFPQDRITDTQYF
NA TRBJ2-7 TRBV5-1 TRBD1 TGCGCCAGCAGCTTGGGGGACAGGGGCTACGAGCAGTACTTC CASSLGDRGYEQYF